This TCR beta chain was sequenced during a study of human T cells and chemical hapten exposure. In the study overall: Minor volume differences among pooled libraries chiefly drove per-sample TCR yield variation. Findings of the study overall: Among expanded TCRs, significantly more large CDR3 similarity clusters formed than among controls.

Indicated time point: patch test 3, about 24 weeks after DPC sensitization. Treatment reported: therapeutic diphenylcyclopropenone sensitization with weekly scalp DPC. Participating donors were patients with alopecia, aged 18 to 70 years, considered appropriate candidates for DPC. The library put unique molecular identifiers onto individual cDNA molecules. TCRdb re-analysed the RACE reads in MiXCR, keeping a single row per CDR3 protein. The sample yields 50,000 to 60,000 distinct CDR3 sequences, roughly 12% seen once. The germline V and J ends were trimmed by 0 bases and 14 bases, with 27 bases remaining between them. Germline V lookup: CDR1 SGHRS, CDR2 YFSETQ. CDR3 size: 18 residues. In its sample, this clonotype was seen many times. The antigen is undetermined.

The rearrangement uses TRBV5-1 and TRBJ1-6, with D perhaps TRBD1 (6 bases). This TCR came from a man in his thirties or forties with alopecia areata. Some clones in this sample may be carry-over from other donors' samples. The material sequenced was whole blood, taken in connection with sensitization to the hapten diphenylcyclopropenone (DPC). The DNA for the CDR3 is TGCGCCAGCAGCTTGGTAGCTTCGGGACACTCACTCCAATTGGCCCTCCACTTT. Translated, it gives CASSLVASGHSLQLALHF.